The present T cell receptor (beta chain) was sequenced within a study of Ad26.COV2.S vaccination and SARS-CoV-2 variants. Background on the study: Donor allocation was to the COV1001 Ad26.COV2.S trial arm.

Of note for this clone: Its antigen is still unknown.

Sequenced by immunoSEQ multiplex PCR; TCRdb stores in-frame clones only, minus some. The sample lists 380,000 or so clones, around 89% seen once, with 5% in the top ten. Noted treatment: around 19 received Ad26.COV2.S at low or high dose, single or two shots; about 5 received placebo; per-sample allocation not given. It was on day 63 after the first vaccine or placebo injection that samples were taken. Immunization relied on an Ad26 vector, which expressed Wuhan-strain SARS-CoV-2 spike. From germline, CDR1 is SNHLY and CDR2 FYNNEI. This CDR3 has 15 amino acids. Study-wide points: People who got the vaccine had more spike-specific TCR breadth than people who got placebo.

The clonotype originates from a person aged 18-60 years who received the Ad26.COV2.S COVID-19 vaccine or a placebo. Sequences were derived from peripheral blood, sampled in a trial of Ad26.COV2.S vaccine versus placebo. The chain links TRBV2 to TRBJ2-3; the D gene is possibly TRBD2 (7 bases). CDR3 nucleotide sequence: TGTGCGAGCCGGATCGGAGGGGGGGGCACAGATACGCAGTATTTT. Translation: CASRIGGGGTDTQYF.